This T cell receptor beta chain was recorded in a study of shared clonotypes between healthy human individuals. As to this clone: What it binds is not known.

An assay was performed, and its level was deep. For every subset, genomic DNA was evenly distributed across several immunoSEQ plates. The assay was immunoSEQ multiplex PCR, and TCRdb's table has in-frame clones only and misses some. The table shows around 1,900,000 clones, with roughly 95% occurring only once. Study-wide results and caveats: Non-shared clonotypes had lower generation probabilities than clonotypes shared by all four sorted-subset donors. Across subsets, estimated richness was generally greater for naive than for memory populations.

CD45RO-negative, CCR7-selected cells formed the naive CD8 fraction, which excluded terminally differentiated effector memory CD45RA+ cells. The material sequenced was naive CD8+ T cells from PBMCs. The sequence derives from a young man in good health. Some clones in this sample may be carry-over from other donors' samples.

DNA of the CDR3: TGTGCCAGCAGCTTAGTTCTGTCCGAGACCCAGTACTTC. Translated: CASSLVLSETQYF. V gene TRBV7-7 combines with J gene TRBJ2-5; D remains unclear. This CDR3 comprises 13 residues. Germline CDR1 reads SSHAT; CDR2 reads FNYEAQ (reference sequence). Trimming removed 1 base at V and 5 bases at J, with 8 bases between. Drawing the rest from reference TRBV7-7 and TRBJ2-5, the complete variable domain is GAGVSQSPRYKVTKRGQDVTLRCDPISSHATLYWYQQALGQGPEFLTYFNYEAQPDKSGLPSDRFSAERPEGSISTLTIQRTEQRDSAMYRCASSLVLSETQYFGPGTRLLVL.